This T cell receptor (beta chain) was captured in a study of blood T cells in healthy people across ages. Through a sample-barcoded 5' primer and a J-beta primer mix, a second PCR was run for about 6 to 11 cycles. One entry per CDR3 protein, called by TCRdb with MiXCR from the 5' RACE reads. Of 1.5 million to 1.9 million distinct CDR3 sequences listed, 40% to 45% are singletons. To note about this clonotype: No antigen is known for it.

Study-level points and caveats: Roughly linearly, TCR beta diversity per million T cells fell as age increased.

The CDR3 runs to 15 residues. CDR1 is SGHRS and CDR2 is YFSETQ in the germline V gene. V lost 4 bases, J lost 2 bases, and 13 bases lay in between. The receptor's source is a woman under 30 in good health. The source material was blood. V gene TRBV5-1 combines with J gene TRBJ1-5, with D possibly matching TRBD1 (5 bases). CDR3 in DNA: TGCGCCAGCAGCCCCTTTGGGGGGGGCAATCAGCCCCAGCATTTT. Its translation: CASSPFGGGNQPQHF. Filled out from reference TRBV5-1 and TRBJ1-5, the complete variable domain reads KAGVTQTPRYLIKTRGQQVTLSCSPISGHRSVSWYQQTPGQGLQFLFEYFSETQRNKGNFPGRFSGRQFSNSRSEMNVSTLELGDSALYLCASSPFGGGNQPQHFGDGTRLSIL.